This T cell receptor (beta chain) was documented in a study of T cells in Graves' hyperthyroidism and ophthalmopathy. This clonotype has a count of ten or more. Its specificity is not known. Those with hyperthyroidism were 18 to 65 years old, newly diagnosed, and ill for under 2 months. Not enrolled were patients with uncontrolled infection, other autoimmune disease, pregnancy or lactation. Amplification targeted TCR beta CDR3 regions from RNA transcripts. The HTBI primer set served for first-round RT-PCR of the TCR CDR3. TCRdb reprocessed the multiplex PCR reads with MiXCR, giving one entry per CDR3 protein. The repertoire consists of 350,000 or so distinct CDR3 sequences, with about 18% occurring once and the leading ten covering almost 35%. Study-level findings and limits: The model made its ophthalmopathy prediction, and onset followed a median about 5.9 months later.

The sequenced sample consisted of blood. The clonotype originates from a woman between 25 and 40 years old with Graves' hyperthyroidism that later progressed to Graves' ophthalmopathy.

The CDR3 nucleotides are TGTGCCAGCTCACCGCCAAATGTAGGAGGAAATTCACCCCTCCACTTT. Its translation is CASSPPNVGGNSPLHF. The chain carries TRBV18 and TRBJ1-6; D ambiguous. Trimming removed 3 bases from V and 7 bases from J, with 16 bases in between. CDR3 length equals 16 residues. In germline, CDR1 is KGHSH, CDR2 LQKENI. Together with reference TRBV18 and TRBJ1-6, the CDR3 gives the full variable domain: NAGVMQNPRHLVRRRGQEARLRCSPMKGHSHVYWYRQLPEEGLKFMVYLQKENIIDESGMPKERFSAEFPKEGPSILRIQQVVRGDSAAYFCASSPPNVGGNSPLHFGNGTRLTVT.